This TCR beta chain was identified during a study of blood T cell repertoires in COVID-19. Across the whole study: From the United States, Italy and Spain came samples of acute and convalescent COVID-19.

Sequencing used immunoSEQ multiplex PCR; TCRdb keeps in-frame clones, though not all of them. The sample shows 35,000 to 40,000 clones, about nine tenths of them seen only once. Per germline, CDR1 SGHTA and CDR2 FQGNSA. Trimming cost V 5 bases and J 3 bases, with 11 bases left between them. The CDR3 is 14 residues long. The clonotype originates from a man aged 65 to 85 with acute or convalescent COVID-19. Sequenced: peripheral blood. The V call is TRBV7-2, the J call TRBJ1-5; D may be TRBD1 (5 bases). The CDR3 region has the DNA TGTGCCAGCAGCATCACAGGTCCCAATCAGCCCCAGCATTTT. The encoded protein is CASSITGPNQPQHF.